One TCR beta chain is described in this entry. Its specificity is not known. TCRdb reprocessed the 5' RACE reads via MiXCR and lists one record per CDR3 protein. The data show some 1,700,000 distinct CDR3 sequences, roughly a third seen once. This specimen comes from a study of identical twins. Broader study findings: Weaker excess sharing between twins was seen in beta out-of-frame sequences. In cord blood, abundant beta clonotypes had fewer insertions; memory showed no trend.

Per germline, CDR1 MGHRA and CDR2 YSYEKL. With V trimmed by 1 base and J by 6 bases, 5 bases remained unmatched. This CDR3 comprises 16 residues. V gene TRBV4-1 combines with J gene TRBJ1-4; 10 bases agree with TRBD1. This sequence originates from a newborn girl in good health. The specimen was cord blood. CDR3: CASSQGDRGRYEKLFF. CDR3 sequence (DNA): TGCGCCAGCAGCCAAGGGGACAGGGGACGATATGAAAAACTGTTTTTT.